This T cell receptor beta chain came from a study of T-cell memory formation after mild COVID-19. TCRdb reprocessed the 5' RACE reads via MiXCR and lists one record per CDR3 protein. This repertoire shows roughly 400,000 distinct CDR3 sequences, roughly 18% found once; its top ten account for about a fifth. This clonotype was detected only a few times. V lost 5 bases and J lost 8; bases outside the gene matches: 8. The V gene's germline CDR1 is MNHEY and CDR2 SMNVEV (reference sequence). The CDR3 consists of 15 residues. This TCR was recovered from a man aged 18-30 years who had mild COVID-19 (a few samples of this study predate the infection). Cell type and time point are not known. The chain couples TRBV27 to TRBJ1-6; 8 bases are a match to TRBD1. Sequences were obtained from PBMCs or a T cell subset sorted from them (not recorded which). The CDR3 loop is CASSSWGRGHSPLHF. In nucleotides, the CDR3 is TGTGCCAGCAGTAGTTGGGGCAGGGGGCATTCACCCCTCCACTTT.